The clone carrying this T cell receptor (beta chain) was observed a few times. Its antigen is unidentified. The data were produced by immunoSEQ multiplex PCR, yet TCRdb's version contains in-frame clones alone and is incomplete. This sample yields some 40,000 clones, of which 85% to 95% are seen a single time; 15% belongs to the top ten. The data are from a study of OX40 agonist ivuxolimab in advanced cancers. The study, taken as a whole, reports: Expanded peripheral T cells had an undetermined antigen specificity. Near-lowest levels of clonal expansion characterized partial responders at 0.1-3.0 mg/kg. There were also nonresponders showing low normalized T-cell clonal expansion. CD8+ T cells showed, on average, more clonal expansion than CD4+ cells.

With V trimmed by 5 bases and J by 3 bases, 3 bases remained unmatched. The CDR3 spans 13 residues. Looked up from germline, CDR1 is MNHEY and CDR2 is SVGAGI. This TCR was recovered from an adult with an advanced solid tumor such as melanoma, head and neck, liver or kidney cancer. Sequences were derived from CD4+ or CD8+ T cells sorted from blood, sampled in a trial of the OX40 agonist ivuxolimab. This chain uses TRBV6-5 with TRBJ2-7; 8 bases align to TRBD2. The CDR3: CASSRLAGYEQYF. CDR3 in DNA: TGTGCCAGCAGTCGCCTAGCGGGCTACGAGCAGTACTTC.